This entry is about one T cell receptor beta chain. These data are taken from a study of blood T cell repertoires in COVID-19. Turning to the study itself: Material from acute and convalescent COVID-19 was sourced from the United States, Italy and Spain. PBMCs, B-cell-depleted T cells, or T cells provided the cDNA or gDNA that made up the material.

Authors' methods: Reference gene primer amplification yielded estimated nucleated cell counts. Generated by immunoSEQ multiplex PCR, the TCRdb table keeps only in-frame clones and is missing some. That table furnishes V, J and clone size, whereas the DNA furnished D and trimming. Of 400,000 to 550,000 clones listed, more than 85% are singletons. Germline CDR1 is SGDLS and CDR2 is YYNGEE. The CDR3 runs 11 residues. With 10 bases clipped from V and 7 bases from J, the junction kept 7 bases outside the gene matches. The chain is built from TRBV9 and TRBJ2-7; TRBD2 agrees at 8 bases. This TCR was sampled from a woman in her 30s with acute or convalescent COVID-19. Sequencing was done on a sample of peripheral blood. CDR3: CARGPGGEQYF. The CDR3 nucleotides are TGTGCCCGAGGACCGGGGGGGGAGCAGTACTTC.